This T cell receptor (beta chain) is from a study of shared clonotypes between healthy human individuals. About the study: The plates for each donor numbered three CD4 naive, three CD4 memory, two CD8 naive and one CD8 memory.

Cells designated naive CD8 were CD45RO-negative and were positively selected for CCR7, with terminally differentiated effector memory CD45RA+ cells excluded. Recent vaccinations or acute infections were absent in the healthy HIV-negative adult donors. Overall study findings and caveats: Naive CD4 clonotypes were shared across a handful of donors at roughly 5.5%. Sharing of clonotypes among donors was expected to vary with sequencing depth.

The data were produced by immunoSEQ multiplex PCR, yet TCRdb's version contains in-frame clones alone and is incomplete. The table has some 600,000 clones, around 96% seen once. This clone has only one observation. Its antigen is unidentified. The length of the CDR3 is 15 residues. The germline V gene has CDR1 SGHKS and CDR2 YYEKEE (reference sequence). V lost 4 bases, J lost 0 bases, and 11 bases lay in between. This TCR was sampled from a woman in her twenties or thirties in good health. The sequenced material came from naive CD8+ T cells sorted from blood. This sequence joins TRBV5-5 and TRBJ1-3, with D unclear. Here the CDR3 reads CASSATAISGNTIYF. The CDR3 bases are TGTGCCAGCAGCGCAACAGCCATCTCTGGAAACACCATATATTTT.